The 6 T cell receptor beta chains below all came from one sample that was sequenced in a study of T cell repertoires in ileal Crohn's disease. Assay: immunoSEQ multiplex PCR; the TCRdb copy retains only in-frame clones and omits some. The table has some 4,200 clones, roughly 76% seen once; the top ten hold roughly 22%. The sequencing sample was made of ileal tissue. These receptors all stem from an adult with Crohn's disease.

There are a few counts of this clone. The V call is TRBV5-1, the J call TRBJ2-3, with TRBD1 identical over 8 bases. The junction had 7 bases not matched to a gene; V was cut back by 5 bases and J by 5 bases. The CDR3 has 14 residues. Germline CDR1 reads SGHRS; CDR2 reads YFSETQ. The CDR3: CASRQGQEKDTQYF. The CDR3 region has the DNA TGCGCCAGCAGACAGGGACAGGAAAAAGATACGCAGTATTTT.

The chain is built from TRBV18 and TRBJ1-1; possible D gene TRBD1, 6 bases. Trimming shortened V by 2 bases and J by 0 bases, and 16 bases separated the two germline ends. The CDR3 extends over 17 amino acids. The V gene's germline CDR1 is KGHSH and CDR2 LQKENI. CDR3 protein: CASSPSDRIRMNTEAFF. CDR3 DNA: TGTGCCAGCTCACCATCGGACAGAATTAGGATGAACACTGAAGCTTTCTTT.

This clone was detected only once. The chain carries TRBV6-1 and TRBJ2-7, with 9 positions matching TRBD2. The CDR3 is made up of 17 amino acids. The V gene end was trimmed by 2 bases and the J gene end by 4 bases; junction bases not matched to a gene: 12. CDR1 is MNHNS, CDR2 SASEGT, per germline. The CDR3 sequence is CASSEMRPSGTTYEQYF. The DNA for the CDR3 is TGTGCCAGCAGTGAAATGAGGCCTAGCGGGACAACGTACGAGCAGTACTTC.

J is TRBJ2-5 and V is TRBV7-3, with D unclear. Trimming pared 5 bases from V and 0 bases from J, leaving 7 bases between. This CDR3 is built from 13 residues. Per the germline V gene, CDR1 is SGHTA and CDR2 is FQGTGA. This chain's CDR3 is CASSTTNQETQYF. In DNA form, the CDR3 reads TGTGCCAGCAGCACCACAAACCAAGAGACCCAGTACTTC.

V and J are TRBV7-9 and TRBJ2-5; tentative D call: TRBD2 (6 bases). The V end lost 2 bases, the J end lost 5 bases, and 12 bases lay between the germline ends. Germline-derived CDR1 and CDR2 are SEHNR and FQNEAQ (reference sequence). This CDR3 has 14 amino acids. The CDR3 here is CASSLTLAWETQYF. CDR3 DNA sequence: TGTGCCAGCAGCTTAACACTAGCCTGGGAGACCCAGTACTTC. The whole variable domain, filled in from reference TRBV7-9 and TRBJ2-5, reads DTGVSQNPRHKITKRGQNVTFRCDPISEHNRLYWYRQTLGQGPEFLTYFQNEAQLEKSRLLSDRFSAERPKGSFSTLEIQRTEQGDSAMYLCASSLTLAWETQYFGPGTRLLVL.

This clone was recorded only once. The chain uses TRBV30 and TRBJ1-5; 8 bases match TRBD1. This CDR3 comprises 13 residues. J gave up 6 bases and V 4 bases, and 5 bases lay outside the gene matches. Germline V gene lookup returns CDR1 GTSNPN and CDR2 SVGIG (reference sequence). The CDR3 loop is CAWTGGEGQPQHF. The CDR3 DNA follows: TGTGCCTGGACAGGGGGCGAGGGTCAGCCCCAGCATTTT.